This T cell receptor beta chain was found in a study of T-cell memory formation after mild COVID-19 (dated by TCRdb to 2020 to 2022). For the study in its entirety: TCR sequence clusters from the two donors were found to be largely donor specific. In two donors, T-cell clones that expanded and contracted after mild COVID-19 were followed by sequencing TCRalpha and TCRbeta repertoires longitudinally. Two young, previously healthy adult volunteers, one female and one male, were included in the cohort. General conclusions and limits of the study: Contracting CD4+ clones were located mainly in the CM and EM memory subsets, whereas CD8+ clones were found to be enriched in EMRA. SARS-CoV-2 specificity of the second-wave clones peaking on day 37 was not confirmed. The study covered only a couple of mild cases, and larger cohorts including severe cases with pre-infection samples were considered necessary. Balanced CD4/CD8 phenotypes were observed for clones contracting from day 15 to 85, whereas a bias towards CD4+ was observed for a second wave of clones expanding from day 15 to 37. The detection of some responding clones in pre-infection memory suggests that pre-existing cross-reactive memory T cells joined the SARS-CoV-2 response.

Sequencing was carried out with an Illumina NovaSeq 6000. TCRalpha and TCRbeta cDNA libraries were built by 5'RACE with constant-segment primers, adding sample barcodes and unique molecular identifiers. Trizol reagent was used to extract RNA from every sample. Libraries were amplified in two PCR steps, with a second sample barcode and Illumina TruSeq adapters added in the second step. The libraries were sequenced on an Illumina NovaSeq using 2 x 150 bp paired-end reads. Per the authors' processing: The reads were demultiplexed and collapsed into UMI-guided consensus sequences using migec v1.2.7. Using mixcr v2.1.11, UMI consensuses were aligned to TRA and TRB V and J templates and then assembled into clonotypes. Clonotypes were classified as expanded or contracted when called significant by both edgeR and NoisET, with noise models trained on biological replicates. For edgeR calls, a false discovery rate-adjusted p below 0.01 and a log2 fold-change threshold of 1 were applied. As an exploratory analysis of dynamics, max-normalized trajectories of the 1000 most abundant clonotypes were examined by PCA with hierarchical clustering. Separately sequenced CD4+ and CD8+ repertoires were used to assign the CD4 or CD8 phenotype of responding clones. TCRdb reworked the public reads: Q25 trimming with fastp, MiXCR clone assembly, productive beta chains retained. Merged by CDR3 protein, the rows form single entries marked with the most common genes and DNA. The V and J calls and clone size are TCRdb's, not the authors'. Recorded for this sample are tens of thousands of distinct CDR3 sequences; over 12% of them occurred a single time. The ten largest clones add up to under 45% of the sample.

As regards this clonotype: The target of this receptor is not known. It has no much larger one-base neighbor in the sample; base qualities were not kept.

PBMCs were isolated by Ficoll-Paque density gradient centrifugation. Counted from cysteine to phenylalanine, this CDR3 has 15 amino acids. The read is trimmed to its CDR3 DNA, 45 bases read in frame from base 1. The germline V gene encodes CDR1 LNHNV and CDR2 YYDKDF (reference sequence). After removal of 6 bases from V and 7 bases from J, the junction retains 11 bases not matched to a gene. Sequenced material: PBMCs or a T cell subset sorted from them (not recorded which). This TCR was recovered from a man in his late teens or twenties who had mild COVID-19 (a few samples of this study predate the infection). The sample titles of this study are shuffled in the database, so cell type and time point are left out; the donor was told from shared clones. The chain uses TRBV15 and TRBJ2-2; 7 of the junction bases match TRBD1. The CDR3 reads CATSPQGTRLGELFF. The DNA sequence reads TGTGCCACCAGTCCACAGGGGACAAGGCTCGGGGAGCTGTTTTTT.